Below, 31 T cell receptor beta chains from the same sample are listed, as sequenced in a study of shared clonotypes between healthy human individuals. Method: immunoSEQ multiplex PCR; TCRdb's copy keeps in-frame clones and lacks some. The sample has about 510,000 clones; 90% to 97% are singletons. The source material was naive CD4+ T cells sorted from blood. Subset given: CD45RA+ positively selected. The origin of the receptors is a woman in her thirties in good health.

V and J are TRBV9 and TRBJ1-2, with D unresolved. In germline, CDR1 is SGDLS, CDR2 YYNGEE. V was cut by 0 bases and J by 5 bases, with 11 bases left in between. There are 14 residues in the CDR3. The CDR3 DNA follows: TGTGCCAGCAGCGTAGCTCTGGTTGGGTATGGCTACACCTTC. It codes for CASSVALVGYGYTF.

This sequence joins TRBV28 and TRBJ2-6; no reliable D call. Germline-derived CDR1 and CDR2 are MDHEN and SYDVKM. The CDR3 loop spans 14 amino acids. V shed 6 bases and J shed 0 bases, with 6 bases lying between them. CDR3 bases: TGTGCCAGCAGGGGTTCCTCTGGGGCCAACGTCCTGACTTTC. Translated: CASRGSSGANVLTF.

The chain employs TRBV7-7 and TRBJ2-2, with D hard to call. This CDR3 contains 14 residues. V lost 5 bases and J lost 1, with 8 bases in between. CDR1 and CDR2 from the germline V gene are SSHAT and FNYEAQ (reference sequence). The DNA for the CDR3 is TGTGCCAGCAGCCCGGCACGGAACACCGGGGAGCTGTTTTTT. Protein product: CASSPARNTGELFF.

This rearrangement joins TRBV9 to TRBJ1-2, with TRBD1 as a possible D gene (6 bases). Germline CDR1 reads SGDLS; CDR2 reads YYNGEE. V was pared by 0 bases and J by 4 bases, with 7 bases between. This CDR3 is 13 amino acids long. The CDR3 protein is CASSVETGYGYTF. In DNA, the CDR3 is TGTGCCAGCAGCGTAGAGACAGGCTATGGCTACACCTTC.

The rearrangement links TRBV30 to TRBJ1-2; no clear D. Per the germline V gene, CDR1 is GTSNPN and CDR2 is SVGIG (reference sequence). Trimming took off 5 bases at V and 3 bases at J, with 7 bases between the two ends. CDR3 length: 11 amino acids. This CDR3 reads CAWDTYYGYTF. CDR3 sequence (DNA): TGTGCCTGGGACACTTACTATGGCTACACCTTC.

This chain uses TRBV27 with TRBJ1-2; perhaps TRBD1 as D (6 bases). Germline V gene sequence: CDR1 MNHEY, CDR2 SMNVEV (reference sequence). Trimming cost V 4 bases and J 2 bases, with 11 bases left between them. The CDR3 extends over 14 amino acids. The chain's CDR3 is CASSSLGANYGYTF. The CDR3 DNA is TGTGCCAGCAGTTCCCTGGGGGCAAACTATGGCTACACCTTC.

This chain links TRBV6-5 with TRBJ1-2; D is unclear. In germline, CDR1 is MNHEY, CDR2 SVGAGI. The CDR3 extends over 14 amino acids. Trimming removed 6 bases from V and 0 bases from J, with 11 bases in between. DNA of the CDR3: TGTGCCAGCAGCCCGGGCAGAGCTAACTATGGCTACACCTTC. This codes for CASSPGRANYGYTF.

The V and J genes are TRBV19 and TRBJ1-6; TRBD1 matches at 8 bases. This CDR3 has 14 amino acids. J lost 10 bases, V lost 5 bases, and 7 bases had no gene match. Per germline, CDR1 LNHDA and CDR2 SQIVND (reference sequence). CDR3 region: CASSATGVESPLHF. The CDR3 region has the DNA TGTGCCAGTAGTGCGACAGGGGTGGAATCACCCCTCCACTTT.

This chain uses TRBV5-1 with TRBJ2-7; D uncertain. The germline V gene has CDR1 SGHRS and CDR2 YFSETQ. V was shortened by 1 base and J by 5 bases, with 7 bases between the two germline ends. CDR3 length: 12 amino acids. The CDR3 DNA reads TGCGCCAGCAGCTTGCCCAGCAACGAGCAGTACTTC. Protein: CASSLPSNEQYF.

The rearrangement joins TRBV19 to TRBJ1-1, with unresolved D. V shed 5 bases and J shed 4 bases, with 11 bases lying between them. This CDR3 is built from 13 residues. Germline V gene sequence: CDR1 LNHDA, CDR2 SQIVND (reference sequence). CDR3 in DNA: TGTGCCAGTAGTCATGGGGTGTTCACTGAAGCTTTCTTT. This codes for CASSHGVFTEAFF.

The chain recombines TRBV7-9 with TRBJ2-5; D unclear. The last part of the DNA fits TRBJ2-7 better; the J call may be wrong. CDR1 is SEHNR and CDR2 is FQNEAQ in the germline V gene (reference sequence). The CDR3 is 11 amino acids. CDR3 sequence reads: CASSLIYEQYF. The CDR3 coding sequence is TGTGCCAGCAGCTTGATATACGAGCAGTACTTC.

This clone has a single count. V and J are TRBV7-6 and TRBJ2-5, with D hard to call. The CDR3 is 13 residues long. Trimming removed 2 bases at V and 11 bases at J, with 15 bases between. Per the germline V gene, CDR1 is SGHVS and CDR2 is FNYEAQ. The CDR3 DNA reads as TGTGCCAGCAGCTTAACCCCCCTGTTAGAGCAGTACTTC. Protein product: CASSLTPLLEQYF.

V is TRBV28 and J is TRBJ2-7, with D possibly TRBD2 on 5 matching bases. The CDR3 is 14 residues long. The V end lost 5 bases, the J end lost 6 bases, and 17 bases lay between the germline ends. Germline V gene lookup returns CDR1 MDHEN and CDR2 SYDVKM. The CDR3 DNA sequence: TGTGCCAGCAGTCTTAACATAGGAGGCCTCGAGCAGTACTTC. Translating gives CASSLNIGGLEQYF.

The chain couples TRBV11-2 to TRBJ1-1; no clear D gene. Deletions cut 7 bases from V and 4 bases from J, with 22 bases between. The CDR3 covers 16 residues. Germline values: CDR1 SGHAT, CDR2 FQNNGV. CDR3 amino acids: CASNTVRGPSRTEAFF. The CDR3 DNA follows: TGTGCCAGCAACACCGTGCGGGGTCCATCGCGCACTGAAGCTTTCTTT.

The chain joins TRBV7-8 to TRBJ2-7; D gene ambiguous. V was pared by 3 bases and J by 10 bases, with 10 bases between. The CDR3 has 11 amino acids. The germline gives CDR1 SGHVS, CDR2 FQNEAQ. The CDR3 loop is CASSFGRGQYF. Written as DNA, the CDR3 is TGTGCCAGCAGCTTCGGGCGTGGTCAGTACTTC.

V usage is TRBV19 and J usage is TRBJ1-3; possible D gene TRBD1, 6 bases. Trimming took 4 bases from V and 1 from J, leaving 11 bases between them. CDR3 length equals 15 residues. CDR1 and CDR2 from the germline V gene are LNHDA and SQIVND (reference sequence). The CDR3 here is CASSTTGWSGNTIYF. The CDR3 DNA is TGTGCCAGTAGTACCACAGGGTGGTCTGGAAACACCATATATTTT.

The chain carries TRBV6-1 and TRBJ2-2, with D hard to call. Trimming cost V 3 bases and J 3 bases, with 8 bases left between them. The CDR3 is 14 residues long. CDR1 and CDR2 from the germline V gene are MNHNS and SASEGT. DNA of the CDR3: TGTGCCAGCAGTGATCAGGTCCACACCGGGGAGCTGTTTTTT. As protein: CASSDQVHTGELFF.

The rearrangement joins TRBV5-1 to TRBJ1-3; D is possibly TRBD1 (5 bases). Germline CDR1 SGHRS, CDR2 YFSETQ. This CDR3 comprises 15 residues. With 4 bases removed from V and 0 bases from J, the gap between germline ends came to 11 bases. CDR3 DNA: TGCGCCAGCAGCAAGACAGCAGTCTCTGGAAACACCATATATTTT. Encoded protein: CASSKTAVSGNTIYF. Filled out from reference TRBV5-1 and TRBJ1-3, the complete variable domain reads KAGVTQTPRYLIKTRGQQVTLSCSPISGHRSVSWYQQTPGQGLQFLFEYFSETQRNKGNFPGRFSGRQFSNSRSEMNVSTLELGDSALYLCASSKTAVSGNTIYFGEGSWLTVV.

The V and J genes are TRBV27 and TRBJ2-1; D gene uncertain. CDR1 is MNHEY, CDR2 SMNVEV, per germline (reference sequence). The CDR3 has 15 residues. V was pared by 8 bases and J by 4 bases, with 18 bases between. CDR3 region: CASAGPRNEYNEQFF. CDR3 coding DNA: TGTGCCAGCGCCGGGCCGCGCAATGAATACAATGAGCAGTTCTTC.

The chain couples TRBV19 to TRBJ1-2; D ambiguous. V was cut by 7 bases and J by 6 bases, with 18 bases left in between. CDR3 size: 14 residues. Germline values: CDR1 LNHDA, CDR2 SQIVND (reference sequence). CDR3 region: CASTHQGSGNGYTF. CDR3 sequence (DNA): TGTGCCAGTACACACCAAGGAAGTGGGAATGGCTACACCTTC.

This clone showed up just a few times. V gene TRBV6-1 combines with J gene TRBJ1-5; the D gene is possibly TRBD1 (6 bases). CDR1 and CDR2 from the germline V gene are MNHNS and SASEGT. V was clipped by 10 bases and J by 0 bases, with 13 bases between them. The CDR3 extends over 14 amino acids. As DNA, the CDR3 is TGTGCCATAAGACAGGCCGATAGCAATCAGCCCCAGCATTTT. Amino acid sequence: CAIRQADSNQPQHF.

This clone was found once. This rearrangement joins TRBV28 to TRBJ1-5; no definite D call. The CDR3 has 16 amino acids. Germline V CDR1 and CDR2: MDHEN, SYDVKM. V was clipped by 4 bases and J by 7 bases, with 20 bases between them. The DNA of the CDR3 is TGTGCCAGCAGTTCAGATTGGAGACCGTCCGGGCAGCCCCAGCATTTT. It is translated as CASSSDWRPSGQPQHF.

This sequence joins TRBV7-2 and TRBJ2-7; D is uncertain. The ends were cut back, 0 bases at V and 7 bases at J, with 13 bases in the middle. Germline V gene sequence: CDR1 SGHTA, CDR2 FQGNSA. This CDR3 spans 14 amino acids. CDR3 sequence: CASSLAGNSQEQYF. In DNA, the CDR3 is TGTGCCAGCAGCTTAGCTGGGAACAGTCAAGAGCAGTACTTC. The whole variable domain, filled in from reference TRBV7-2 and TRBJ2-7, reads GAGVSQSPSNKVTEKGKDVELRCDPISGHTALYWYRQSLGQGLEFLIYFQGNSAPDKSGLPSDRFSAERTGGSVSTLTIQRTQQEDSAVYLCASSLAGNSQEQYFGPGTRLTVT.

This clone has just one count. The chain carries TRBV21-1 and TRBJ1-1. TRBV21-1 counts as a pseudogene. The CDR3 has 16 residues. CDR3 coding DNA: TGTGCCAGCAGCAAAGCAAGGGTCAGAATGAACACTGAAGCTTTCTTT. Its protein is CASSKARVRMNTEAFF.

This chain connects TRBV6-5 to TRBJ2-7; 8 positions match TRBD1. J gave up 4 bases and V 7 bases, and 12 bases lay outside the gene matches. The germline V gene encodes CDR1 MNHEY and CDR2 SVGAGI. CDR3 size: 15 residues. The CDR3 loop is CASMPLGQGLYEQYF. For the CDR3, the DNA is TGTGCCAGCATGCCCCTCGGACAGGGTCTTTACGAGCAGTACTTC.

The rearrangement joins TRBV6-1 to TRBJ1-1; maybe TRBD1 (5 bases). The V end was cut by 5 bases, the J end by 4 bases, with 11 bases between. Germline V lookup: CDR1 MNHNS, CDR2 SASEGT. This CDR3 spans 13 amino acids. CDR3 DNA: TGTGCCAGCAGTCCACAGGTGGGCACTGAAGCTTTCTTT. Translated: CASSPQVGTEAFF.

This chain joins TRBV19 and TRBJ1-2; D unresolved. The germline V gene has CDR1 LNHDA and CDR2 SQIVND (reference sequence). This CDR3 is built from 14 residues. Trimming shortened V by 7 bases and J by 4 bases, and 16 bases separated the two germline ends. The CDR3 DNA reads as TGTGCCAGTACCCCGGGGATCGCTGGCTATGGCTACACCTTC. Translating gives CASTPGIAGYGYTF.

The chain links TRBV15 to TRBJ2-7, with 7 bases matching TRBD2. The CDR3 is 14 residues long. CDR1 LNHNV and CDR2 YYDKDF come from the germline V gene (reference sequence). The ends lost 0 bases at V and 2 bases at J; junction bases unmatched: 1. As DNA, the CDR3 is TGTGCCACCAGCAGAGAGGCGGGAGCCTACGAGCAGTACTTC. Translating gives CATSREAGAYEQYF.

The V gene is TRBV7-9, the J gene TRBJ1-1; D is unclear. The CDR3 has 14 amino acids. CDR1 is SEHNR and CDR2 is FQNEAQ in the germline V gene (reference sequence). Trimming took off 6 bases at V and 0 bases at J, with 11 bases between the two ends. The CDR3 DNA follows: TGTGCCAGCAGTTTCTCCCAGTTGAACACTGAAGCTTTCTTT. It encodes CASSFSQLNTEAFF.

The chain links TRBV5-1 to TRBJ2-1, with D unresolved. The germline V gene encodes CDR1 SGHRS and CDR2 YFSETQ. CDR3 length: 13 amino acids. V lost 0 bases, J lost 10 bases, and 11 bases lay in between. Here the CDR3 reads CASSLDVRSEQFF. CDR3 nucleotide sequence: TGCGCCAGCAGCTTGGATGTCCGGAGCGAGCAGTTCTTC.

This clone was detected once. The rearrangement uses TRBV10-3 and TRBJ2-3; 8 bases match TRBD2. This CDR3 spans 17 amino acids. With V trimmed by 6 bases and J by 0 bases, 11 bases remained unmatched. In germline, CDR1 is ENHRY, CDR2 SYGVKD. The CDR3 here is CAIRVTSGVTSTDTQYF. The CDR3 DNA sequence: TGTGCCATCAGAGTAACTAGCGGAGTCACTAGCACAGATACGCAGTATTTT.